A single sample gave rise to the 22 T cell receptor beta chains below, sequenced in a study of T cells in Graves' hyperthyroidism and ophthalmopathy. Amplified TCR beta CDR3 regions came from RNA transcripts. HTBI primers were the set used in a first-round RT-PCR of the TCR CDR3. TCRdb used MiXCR to reprocess the multiplex PCR reads, holding one entry per CDR3 protein. The sample has 450,000 to 650,000 distinct CDR3 sequences, 11% to 15% seen once. Sequenced input: blood. The receptors shown here come from a woman aged 18-29 years with Graves' ophthalmopathy.

This clonotype showed up just a few times. The chain recombines TRBV4-2 with TRBJ2-2; TRBD2 matches at 9 bases. The V segment lost 3 bases and the J segment 3 bases; nucleotides outside the gene matches: 8. This CDR3 has 17 residues. The V gene's germline CDR1 is LGHNA and CDR2 YNFKEQ. CDR3 sequence reads: CASSHSRGLAYTGELFF. The CDR3 nucleotides are TGTGCCAGCAGCCATTCCCGGGGACTAGCTTACACCGGGGAGCTGTTTTTT.

This chain joins TRBV20-1 and TRBJ1-5; D might be TRBD1 (6 bases). Looked up from germline, CDR1 is DFQATT and CDR2 is SNEGSKA (reference sequence). Deletions cut 2 bases from V and 0 bases from J, with 11 bases between. This CDR3 has 15 residues. CDR3 in amino acids: CSARQKDSSNQPQHF. CDR3 sequence (DNA): TGCAGTGCTAGACAAAAGGACAGTAGCAATCAGCCCCAGCATTTT.

This clonotype was detected ten times or more. The CDR3 DNA is TGTGCCAGCAGTGAAGACAACGAGCAGTACTTC. It yields the protein CASSEDNEQYF. The chain employs TRBV2 and TRBJ2-7, with D unclear. Trimming removed 1 base from V and 5 bases from J, with 3 bases in between. Germline CDR1 is SNHLY and CDR2 is FYNNEI. This CDR3 region has 11 residues.

This clonotype showed up many times. CDR3 bases: TGTGCCAGCAGTTTTTCTAGGACCTACGAGCAGTACTTC. Protein sequence: CASSFSRTYEQYF. The chain couples TRBV12-3 or TRBV12-4 to TRBJ2-7; D not certain. Between the trimmed V and J ends, which lost 3 bases and 2 bases, there was a span of 8 bases. The CDR3 contains 13 residues.

This chain uses TRBV28 with TRBJ2-5; D is undetermined. There are 17 residues in the CDR3. Between the trimmed V and J ends, which lost 1 base and 2 bases, there was a span of 17 bases. Germline V gene sequence: CDR1 MDHEN, CDR2 SYDVKM. The DNA for the CDR3 is TGTGCCAGCAGTTTATCCCCCTCCCTTGTTGCACAAGAGACCCAGTACTTC. This sequence encodes CASSLSPSLVAQETQYF.

This clonotype was counted at least ten times. The chain employs TRBV30 and TRBJ1-4; TRBD1 might be the D (5 bases). This CDR3 comprises 14 residues. V lost 1 base to trimming and J lost 6 bases, with 12 bases between them. Germline V CDR1 and CDR2: GTSNPN, SVGIG (reference sequence). CDR3 sequence (DNA): TGTGCCTGGAGTGGAGGGGCGGGGGATGAAAAACTGTTTTTT. Translating gives CAWSGGAGDEKLFF.

The gene calls are TRBV28 and TRBJ2-7, with D perhaps TRBD1 or TRBD2 (5 bases each). The better agreement between TRBJ2-1 and the DNA end casts doubt on the J call. CDR3 length: 13 residues. The germline gives CDR1 MDHEN, CDR2 SYDVKM. CDR3 DNA: TGTGCCAGCAGTTTAAACGGGGCCTACGAGCAGTTCTTC. This translates into CASSLNGAYEQFF.

This clonotype has only a few counts. The chain combines TRBV3-1 with TRBJ2-1, with D uncertain. Looked up from germline, CDR1 is LGHDT and CDR2 is YNNKEL (reference sequence). This CDR3 is built from 13 residues. Trimming removed 1 base from V and 9 bases from J, with 10 bases in between. This CDR3 is CASSQGVLFEQFF. CDR3 sequence (DNA): TGTGCCAGCAGCCAAGGGGTTTTGTTTGAGCAGTTCTTC.

This clonotype appeared many times. V gene TRBV20-1 combines with J gene TRBJ2-7; 9 bases match TRBD2. Losses at the gene ends were 2 bases for V and 2 bases for J; bases not matched to a gene: 4. The CDR3 is made up of 14 amino acids. Germline values: CDR1 DFQATT, CDR2 SNEGSKA (reference sequence). The CDR3 reads CSARIAGAAYEQYF. DNA of the CDR3: TGCAGTGCTAGAATAGCGGGGGCAGCCTACGAGCAGTACTTC.

This clonotype was detected a few times. V and J are TRBV10-3 and TRBJ1-6; perhaps TRBD1 as D (5 bases). CDR3 length equals 16 residues. Per the germline V gene, CDR1 is ENHRY and CDR2 is SYGVKD. V gave up 6 bases and J gave up 7 bases, with 19 bases separating them. Written as DNA, the CDR3 is TGTGCCATCAGCTCTTCTCCGGCAGGGAGGAATTCACCCCTCCACTTT. It yields the protein CAISSSPAGRNSPLHF.

This clonotype appeared many times. The gene calls are TRBV27 and TRBJ2-1, with unresolved D. Between the trimmed V and J ends, which lost 8 bases and 3 bases, there was a span of 17 bases. CDR1 and CDR2 from the germline V gene are MNHEY and SMNVEV (reference sequence). This CDR3 has 15 residues. DNA of the CDR3: TGTGCCAGCTCCCCTGGCGCCGGTGACTACAATGAGCAGTTCTTC. Residues: CASSPGAGDYNEQFF.

The chain combines TRBV5-1 with TRBJ2-1; either TRBD1 or TRBD2 may supply D (6 bases each). CDR1 and CDR2 (germline): SGHRS, YFSETQ. The CDR3 loop spans 14 amino acids. Trimming removed 7 bases from V and 9 bases from J, with 20 bases in between. The CDR3 is CASSWGRERGEQFF. The CDR3 DNA follows: TGCGCCAGCTCATGGGGGCGGGAAAGGGGTGAGCAGTTCTTC.

This clonotype was observed many times. The chain has TRBV15 and TRBJ1-4; D is ambiguous. Germline lookup yields CDR1 LNHNV and CDR2 YYDKDF (reference sequence). The V and J ends lost 1 base and 4 bases respectively, with 7 bases between them. The CDR3 spans 14 residues. The CDR3 is CATSRVRYNEKLFF. The CDR3 bases are TGTGCCACCAGCAGAGTGCGTTATAATGAAAAACTGTTTTTT.

The CDR3 nucleotides are TGTGCCAGTGGGACTTTCAGGACAGATACGCAGTATTTT. It codes for CASGTFRTDTQYF. The genes are TRBV19 and TRBJ2-3; D might be TRBD2 (6 bases). The CDR3 runs 13 residues. The germline V gene encodes CDR1 LNHDA and CDR2 SQIVND (reference sequence). Trimming removed 8 bases from V and 3 bases from J, with 12 bases in between.

The CDR3 DNA reads as TGTGCCAGCAGTGAAGCAGGATCCTATAGCAATCAGCCCCAGCATTTT. It is translated as CASSEAGSYSNQPQHF. The chain uses TRBV2 and TRBJ1-5, with D uncertain. CDR1 and CDR2 (germline): SNHLY, FYNNEI. With 0 bases removed from V and 0 bases from J, the gap between germline ends came to 9 bases. The CDR3 contains 16 residues.

The chain recombines TRBV24-1 with TRBJ2-5; 16 nucleotides agree with TRBD2. Germline trimming cut 7 bases from V and 2 bases from J; bases unmatched to any gene: 0. The CDR3 length is 15 residues. Germline V gives CDR1 KGHDR, CDR2 SFDVKD. Here the CDR3 DNA reads TGTGCCACCAGGGGACTAGCGGGAGGGCAAGAGACCCAGTACTTC. Translated, it gives CATRGLAGGQETQYF.

This clonotype showed up many times. The chain employs TRBV2 and TRBJ2-7; 7 bases fit TRBD1. Germline CDR1 reads SNHLY; CDR2 reads FYNNEI. The trim removed 4 bases at V and 3 bases at J, leaving 6 bases unmatched. CDR3 length: 14 residues. For the CDR3, the DNA is TGTGCCAGCAGTGTGGAACAGGGGTTCTACGAGCAGTACTTC. Its translation: CASSVEQGFYEQYF.

This clonotype has just a few counts. The rearrangement uses TRBV12-3 or TRBV12-4 and TRBJ1-6, with a tentative D call TRBD1 (5 bases). This CDR3 has 14 amino acids. V was cut by 1 base and J by 13 bases, with 14 bases left in between. CDR3 coding DNA: TGTGCCAGCAGTTTAGTGGGGCCGCTCTTGCCCCTCCACTTT. Its protein is CASSLVGPLLPLHF.

This clonotype was observed at least ten times. V gene TRBV6-6 combines with J gene TRBJ1-1; D is unresolved. CDR3 length: 17 residues. CDR1 is MNHNY, CDR2 SVGAGI, per germline (reference sequence). V shed 2 bases and J shed 0 bases, with 16 bases lying between them. CDR3 sequence: CASSYPWRQVMNTEAFF. CDR3 nucleotide sequence: TGTGCCAGCAGTTACCCCTGGCGCCAGGTGATGAACACTGAAGCTTTCTTT.

This clonotype was detected many times. The chain is built from TRBV27 and TRBJ1-2; TRBD1 is a possible D gene (5 bases). The CDR3 sequence is 13 residues long. V was pared by 3 bases and J by 8 bases, with 13 bases between. CDR1 and CDR2 from the germline V gene are MNHEY and SMNVEV (reference sequence). The CDR3 loop is CASSFTGVAGYTF. Written as DNA, the CDR3 is TGTGCCAGCAGTTTTACGGGGGTTGCGGGCTACACCTTC.

This clonotype was seen only a few times. The CDR3 nucleotides are TGTGCCAGCAGCGTAGAAGGACAGGGGGCGTCTGGCTACACCTTC. This sequence encodes CASSVEGQGASGYTF. The chain uses TRBV9 and TRBJ1-2, with TRBD1 matching over 11 bases. V trimming: 0 bases; J trimming: 7 bases; junction bases outside the gene matches: 5. The length of the CDR3 is 15 residues. Looked up from germline, CDR1 is SGDLS and CDR2 is YYNGEE. Filled out from reference TRBV9 and TRBJ1-2, the complete variable domain reads DSGVTQTPKHLITATGQRVTLRCSPRSGDLSVYWYQQSLDQGLQFLIQYYNGEERAKGNILERFSAQQFPDLHSELNLSSLELGDSALYFCASSVEGQGASGYTFGSGTRLTVV.

This clonotype was detected many times. This chain links TRBV28 with TRBJ2-1; D unresolved. Germline CDR1 reads MDHEN; CDR2 reads SYDVKM. Trimming shortened V by 3 bases and J by 4 bases, and 7 bases separated the two germline ends. The CDR3 consists of 13 residues. CDR3 DNA sequence: TGTGCCAGCAGTTTTCTGAGGTACAATGAGCAGTTCTTC. Protein product: CASSFLRYNEQFF.